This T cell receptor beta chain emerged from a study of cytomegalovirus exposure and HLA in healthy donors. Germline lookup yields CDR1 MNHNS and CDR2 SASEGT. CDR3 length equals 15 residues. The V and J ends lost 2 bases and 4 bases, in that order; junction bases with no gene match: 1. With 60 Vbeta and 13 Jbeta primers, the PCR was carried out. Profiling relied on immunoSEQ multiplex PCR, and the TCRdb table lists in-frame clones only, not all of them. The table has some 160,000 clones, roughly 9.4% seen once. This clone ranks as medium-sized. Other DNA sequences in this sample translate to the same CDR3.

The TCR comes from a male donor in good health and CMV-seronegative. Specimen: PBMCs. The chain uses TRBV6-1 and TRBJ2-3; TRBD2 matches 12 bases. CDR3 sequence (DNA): TGTGCCAGCAGTGAACTAGCGGGAGGGCCAGATACGCAGTATTTT. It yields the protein CASSELAGGPDTQYF.